Following are 15 T cell receptor beta chains from one sample sequenced in a study of cytomegalovirus exposure and HLA in healthy donors. This table comes from immunoSEQ multiplex PCR, and its TCRdb copy is limited to in-frame clones, with some not included. Here the sample spans roughly 56,000 clones, 85% to 95% being singletons. Sequencing was done on a sample of PBMCs. The source of these receptors is a young woman in good health and CMV-seropositive.

Turning to this clone: Different DNA sequences within this sample yield the same CDR3. The chain uses TRBV5-1 and TRBJ1-4, with D uncertain. Germline lookup yields CDR1 SGHRS and CDR2 YFSETQ. The CDR3 extends over 15 amino acids. With 0 bases removed from V and 3 bases from J, the gap between germline ends came to 9 bases. The CDR3 DNA follows: TGCGCCAGCAGCTTGGCTGAGGGATCTAATGAAAAACTGTTTTTT. This encodes CASSLAEGSNEKLFF.

The chain links TRBV7-9 to TRBJ1-1; D is undetermined. This CDR3 is built from 10 residues. V lost 11 bases and J 5 bases, leaving 9 bases between the germline ends. CDR1 and CDR2 (germline): SEHNR, FQNEAQ (reference sequence). The CDR3 DNA is TGTGCCGCCGATCGGACTGAAGCTTTCTTT. Protein sequence: CAADRTEAFF. Full variable domain (missing parts from reference TRBV7-9 and TRBJ1-1): DTGVSQNPRHKITKRGQNVTFRCDPISEHNRLYWYRQTLGQGPEFLTYFQNEAQLEKSRLLSDRFSAERPKGSFSTLEIQRTEQGDSAMYLCAADRTEAFFGQGTRLTVV.

The chain couples TRBV7-6 to TRBJ2-7; 10 bases are a match to TRBD1. V dropped 1 base and J dropped 7; count of bases not matched to a gene: 4. The CDR3 contains 14 residues. The germline gives CDR1 SGHVS, CDR2 FNYEAQ. The CDR3 sequence is CASSLDDRGQEQYF. The DNA for the CDR3 is TGTGCCAGCAGCTTAGACGACAGGGGGCAAGAGCAGTACTTC.

The chain joins TRBV9 to TRBJ1-2; possibly TRBD1 for D (5 bases). V gave up 4 bases and J gave up 8 bases, with 12 bases separating them. CDR3 size: 12 residues. Germline CDR1 and CDR2: SGDLS and YYNGEE. This chain's CDR3 is CASSPTRGGYTF. CDR3 DNA sequence: TGTGCCAGCAGCCCAACCCGGGGGGGCTACACCTTC.

V gene TRBV2 combines with J gene TRBJ1-1; possible D gene TRBD1, 6 bases. The germline V gene encodes CDR1 SNHLY and CDR2 FYNNEI. The V and J ends lost 10 bases and 2 bases respectively, with 14 bases between them. The CDR3 totals 13 residues. The CDR3 DNA follows: TGTGCCACCCGGACAGCGCCAAACACTGAAGCTTTCTTT. Translated, it gives CATRTAPNTEAFF.

The chain is built from TRBV25-1 and TRBJ2-7; 7 nucleotides line up with TRBD1. Germline CDR1 and CDR2: MGHDK and SYGVNS. The CDR3 extends over 16 amino acids. V dropped 9 bases and J dropped 9; count of bases not matched to a gene: 23. CDR3 loop: CASTSIDRVGNPVQYF. The CDR3 region has the DNA TGTGCCAGTACTTCGATTGACAGGGTAGGGAACCCAGTGCAGTACTTC.

The chain couples TRBV30 to TRBJ1-5; D is uncertain. V lost 1 base and J lost 7, with 5 bases in between. CDR1 and CDR2 from the germline V gene are GTSNPN and SVGIG (reference sequence). This CDR3 contains 11 residues. In nucleotides, the CDR3 is TGTGCCTGGAGTGGGCGGCAGCCCCAGCATTTT. Its translation: CAWSGRQPQHF.

The chain combines TRBV30 with TRBJ1-5; D gene ambiguous. V was cut by 4 bases and J by 2 bases, with 6 bases left in between. Germline V lookup: CDR1 GTSNPN, CDR2 SVGIG (reference sequence). This CDR3 is 12 amino acids long. The CDR3 DNA sequence: TGTGCCTGGAAGGCGGGCAATCAGCCCCAGCATTTT. As protein: CAWKAGNQPQHF.

V and J are TRBV2 and TRBJ1-6; 9 bases are shared with TRBD1. After removal of 6 bases from V and 9 bases from J, the junction contained 12 bases not matched to a gene. Germline V gene lookup returns CDR1 SNHLY and CDR2 FYNNEI. CDR3 length: 16 residues. The CDR3 region has the DNA TGTGCCAGCAGCTTAACGACCGGGACAGGGATTTCACCCCTCCACTTT. This sequence encodes CASSLTTGTGISPLHF.

The chain uses TRBV7-2 and TRBJ2-1; no clear D. Germline V gives CDR1 SGHTA, CDR2 FQGNSA. V gave up 3 bases and J gave up 7 bases, with 22 bases separating them. The CDR3 runs to 17 residues. CDR3 sequence (DNA): TGTGCCAGCAGCTTGACTTTGGTGGCAGCGAAAGTGAATGAGCAGTTCTTC. Translated: CASSLTLVAAKVNEQFF.

This chain connects TRBV5-1 to TRBJ2-7, with D maybe TRBD1 (5 bases). The CDR3 extends over 13 amino acids. Trimming removed 3 bases at V and 1 base at J, with 8 bases between. CDR1 and CDR2 from the germline V gene are SGHRS and YFSETQ. The CDR3 loop reads CASSSTASYEQYF. The CDR3 DNA reads TGCGCCAGCAGCTCGACAGCGTCCTACGAGCAGTACTTC.

CDR3 coding DNA: TGTGCCAGCAGCGTAGCCGGACAGGGCGGCAATGAGCAGTTCTTC. This translates into CASSVAGQGGNEQFF. The rearrangement uses TRBV9 and TRBJ2-1; 8 positions match TRBD1. V dropped 0 bases and J dropped 6; count of bases not matched to a gene: 5. CDR1 SGDLS and CDR2 YYNGEE come from the germline V gene. The CDR3 has 15 residues.

The rearrangement links TRBV19 to TRBJ2-1; D is unresolved. Germline loops: CDR1 LNHDA, CDR2 SQIVND (reference sequence). V was shortened by 6 bases and J by 1 base, with 4 bases between the two germline ends. CDR3 length equals 12 residues. CDR3 DNA: TGTGCCAGTAGCAGGTCCTACAATGAGCAGTTCTTC. Protein product: CASSRSYNEQFF.

To note about this clone: The junction and the germline gene differ at one end; a read error may be behind it. CDR3 in DNA: TGTGCCAGCAGTTTAACGCTAGCCCAAGGGACCCAGTACTTC. Translated: CASSLTLAQGTQYF. The V gene is TRBV27, the J gene TRBJ2-5; D may be TRBD2 (5 bases). Germline assignment: CDR1 MNHEY and CDR2 SMNVEV (reference sequence). CDR3 length equals 14 residues.

The CDR3 region has the DNA TGTGCCAGCAGTTACTCGGGACAGGACAGGTACGAGCAGTACTTC. Translated: CASSYSGQDRYEQYF. The chain joins TRBV6-5 to TRBJ2-7; the match to TRBD1 covers 8 bases. J lost 4 bases, V lost 0 bases, and 5 bases had no gene match. CDR1 MNHEY and CDR2 SVGAGI come from the germline V gene. The CDR3 is made up of 15 amino acids.